This TCR beta chain was identified during a study of blood T cell repertoires in COVID-19. Overall study context: COVID-19 samples collected from the United States, Italy and Spain covered acute and convalescent phases. PBMCs, B-cell-depleted T cells, or T cells were the source of the cDNA or gDNA that made up the material.

The CDR3 length is 17 residues. The ends lost 4 bases at V and 2 bases at J; junction bases unmatched: 8. Per the germline V gene, CDR1 is LGHDT and CDR2 is YNNKEL (reference sequence). In the study's own analysis: For nucleated cells, counts were estimated from reference gene primer amplification. Using immunoSEQ multiplex PCR, the repertoire was profiled, and TCRdb retains in-frame clones only, with some absent. V, J and clone size are those of that table, while D and trimming were read from the DNA. Of around 63,000 clones in the sample, around four fifths are singletons; the top ten hold 5.5% to 7%.

Sequencing was performed on peripheral blood. The V and J genes are TRBV3-1 (or the pseudogene TRBV3-2) and TRBJ2-3; 11 positions match TRBD2. The origin of this receptor is a woman in her seventies with acute or convalescent COVID-19. CDR3 in DNA: TGTGCCAGCAGCCCCCAGGCGGGACTAGCGGACACAGATACGCAGTATTTT. Protein sequence: CASSPQAGLADTDTQYF.